This T cell receptor (beta chain) stems from a study of blood T cells in healthy people across ages. A note on this clonotype: The target antigen is unknown.

Ranging in age from roughly 6 to 90, the donors were healthy Caucasian individuals from Russia. Findings of the study overall: Aged donors had fewer naive CD4+ cells and lower diversity than long-lived donors.

A second roughly 7 to 11 cycle PCR used barcoded and J-beta primers. A single record per CDR3 protein comes from TCRdb applying MiXCR to the 5' RACE reads. The sample consists of 950,000 to 1,200,000 distinct CDR3 sequences, 30% to 40% of them appearing once. The trim removed 5 bases at V and 7 bases at J, leaving 8 bases unmatched. Per the germline V gene, CDR1 is MNHEY and CDR2 is SVGAGI. The length of the CDR3 is 15 residues. This receptor was obtained from a man aged 18 to 29 in good health. This chain connects TRBV6-5 to TRBJ1-6; 7 bases line up with TRBD1. The sequencing input was blood. The CDR3 loop reads CASSTRDSANSPLHF. Written as DNA, the CDR3 is TGTGCCAGCAGTACCCGGGACAGTGCGAATTCACCCCTCCACTTT.